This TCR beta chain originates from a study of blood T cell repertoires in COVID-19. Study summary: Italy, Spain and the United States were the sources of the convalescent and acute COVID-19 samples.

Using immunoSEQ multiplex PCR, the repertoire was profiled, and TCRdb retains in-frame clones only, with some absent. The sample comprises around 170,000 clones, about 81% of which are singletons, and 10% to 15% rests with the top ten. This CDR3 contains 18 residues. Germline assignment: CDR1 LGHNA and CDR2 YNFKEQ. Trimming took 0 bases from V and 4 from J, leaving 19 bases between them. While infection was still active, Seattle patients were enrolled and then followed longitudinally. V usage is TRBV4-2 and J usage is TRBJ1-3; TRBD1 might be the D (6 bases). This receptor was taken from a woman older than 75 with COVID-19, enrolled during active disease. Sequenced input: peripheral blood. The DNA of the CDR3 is TGTGCCAGCAGCCAAGAAGGTCATATGGGGGCGAGGGGAAACACCATATATTTT. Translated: CASSQEGHMGARGNTIYF.